A single sample gave rise to the 21 T cell receptor beta chains below, sequenced in a study of blood T cell repertoires in COVID-19. Sequencing was performed with immunoSEQ multiplex PCR; in TCRdb, only in-frame clones are kept and a portion is missing. Found here are a few hundred thousand clones, about 90% of them singletons; the top ten hold 1.7%. The sequenced sample was PBMCs or T cells enriched from blood (not recorded which). These receptor sequences come from a woman in her twenties or thirties who had recovered from COVID-19.

The chain uses TRBV10-1 and TRBJ1-2, with 7 nucleotides matching TRBD1. CDR1 and CDR2 from the germline V gene are WNHNN and SYGVQD (reference sequence). Unmatched junction bases numbered 13, after V lost 5 bases and J lost 4 bases. The CDR3 has 16 residues. CDR3 bases: TGCGCCAGCAGTTTGGACAGGCCCGGAAAATTCTATGGCTACACCTTC. It codes for CASSLDRPGKFYGYTF.

The gene calls are TRBV28 and TRBJ2-7, with 8 bases fitting TRBD2. Losses at the gene ends were 5 bases for V and 6 bases for J; bases not matched to a gene: 12. In germline, CDR1 is MDHEN, CDR2 SYDVKM. This CDR3 is built from 15 residues. CDR3: CASSQQSGRSSEQYF. The CDR3 coding sequence is TGTGCCAGCAGTCAACAGAGCGGGAGAAGTTCCGAGCAGTACTTC.

This clone was picked up one time. The chain links TRBV21-1 to TRBJ1-5; the table's D call of TRBD1 was not tested on the DNA. TRBV21-1 is noted as a pseudogene. CDR3 length equals 16 residues. Written as DNA, the CDR3 is TGTGCCAGCAGCAAGGGAAAGACAGGCTGGGATCAGCCCCAGCATTTT. This codes for CASSKGKTGWDQPQHF.

V is TRBV11-2 and J is TRBJ2-3; 7 nucleotides agree with TRBD2. V lost 4 bases, J lost 3 bases, and 13 bases stayed unmatched. The CDR3 consists of 17 residues. Germline V gives CDR1 SGHAT, CDR2 FQNNGV. DNA of the CDR3: TGTGCCAGCAGCTCCCCGCCGAGGACTAGTCAAACAGATACGCAGTATTTT. The encoded protein is CASSSPPRTSQTDTQYF.

The chain employs TRBV11-2 and TRBJ2-7, with D maybe TRBD2 (5 bases). V gave up 1 base and J gave up 2 bases, with 12 bases separating them. Germline V lookup: CDR1 SGHAT, CDR2 FQNNGV. There are 15 residues in the CDR3. CDR3 residues: CASSLGTLKTYEQYF. CDR3 coding DNA: TGTGCCAGCAGCTTAGGGACTCTAAAAACCTACGAGCAGTACTTC.

The CDR3 coding sequence is TGCAGCGTTGGGCAGGGACTCGGATCCTACGAGCAGTACTTC. It yields the protein CSVGQGLGSYEQYF. This rearrangement joins TRBV29-1 to TRBJ2-7; perhaps TRBD2 as D (6 bases). The CDR3 length is 14 residues. With 4 bases removed from V and 1 base from J, the gap between germline ends came to 14 bases. From germline, CDR1 is SQVTM and CDR2 ANQGSEA.

The chain combines TRBV19 with TRBJ2-1; a possible D gene is TRBD1 (5 bases). The V end was cut by 6 bases, the J end by 4 bases, with 10 bases between. The CDR3 sequence is 13 residues long. Germline V CDR1 and CDR2: LNHDA, SQIVND (reference sequence). This CDR3 reads CASRSDSYNEQFF. As DNA, the CDR3 is TGTGCCAGTAGATCTGACAGTTACAATGAGCAGTTCTTC.

This clone was seen a single time. This rearrangement joins TRBV19 to TRBJ2-3; a possible D gene is TRBD1 (5 bases). V lost 8 bases to trimming and J lost 1 base, with 13 bases between them. The CDR3 is made up of 14 amino acids. Germline CDR1 and CDR2: LNHDA and SQIVND (reference sequence). For the CDR3, the DNA is TGTGCCAGTTCGACAGCTTGGGGCACAGATACGCAGTATTTT. This codes for CASSTAWGTDTQYF. The complete variable domain, with remaining parts taken from reference TRBV19 and TRBJ2-3, reads DGGITQSPKYLFRKEGQNVTLSCEQNLNHDAMYWYRQDPGQGLRLIYYSQIVNDFQKGDIAEGYSVSREKKESFPLTVTSAQKNPTAFYLCASSTAWGTDTQYFGPGTRLTVL.

The V and J genes are TRBV6-2 or TRBV6-3 and TRBJ2-5; 8 positions match TRBD1. Losses at the gene ends were 6 bases for V and 5 bases for J; bases not matched to a gene: 8. The CDR3 runs 14 residues. Looked up from germline, CDR1 is MNHEY and CDR2 is SVGEGT. The DNA of the CDR3 is TGTGCCAGCAGCTGGGGACAGGTTGGGGAGACCCAGTACTTC. Its translation is CASSWGQVGETQYF.

This chain links TRBV27 with TRBJ2-1, with D tentatively TRBD2 (6 bases). This CDR3 spans 17 amino acids. CDR1 MNHEY and CDR2 SMNVEV come from the germline V gene (reference sequence). With 2 bases removed from V and 2 bases from J, the gap between germline ends came to 16 bases. The CDR3 region is CASSLGRRGPTYNEQFF. The CDR3 coding sequence is TGTGCCAGCAGTTTAGGTAGGAGGGGCCCTACCTACAATGAGCAGTTCTTC.

The J gene is TRBJ1-2, the V gene TRBV6-2 or TRBV6-3, with 7 bases that match TRBD1. This CDR3 contains 18 residues. Germline CDR1 MNHEY, CDR2 SVGEGT. With V trimmed by 5 bases and J by 8 bases, 23 bases remained unmatched. CDR3 loop: CASSAQLGQVGPREGYTF. CDR3 bases: TGTGCCAGCAGTGCACAACTTGGACAGGTTGGCCCTCGTGAAGGCTACACCTTC.

V is TRBV9 and J is TRBJ1-6; D is ambiguous. V dropped 4 bases and J dropped 10 bases, with 21 bases sitting between them. The CDR3 totals 16 residues. Germline assignment: CDR1 SGDLS and CDR2 YYNGEE. CDR3 coding DNA: TGTGCCAGCAGCCCCTCGGGTGGAGGGTTGGGCTCACCCCTCCACTTT. It codes for CASSPSGGGLGSPLHF.

The DNA for the CDR3 is TGTGCCAGTAGTATGGTGGGGCTTCGGTCACCCCTCCACTTT. Its protein is CASSMVGLRSPLHF. The chain links TRBV19 to TRBJ1-6, with TRBD1 as a possible D gene (5 bases). CDR1 and CDR2 from the germline V gene are LNHDA and SQIVND (reference sequence). The ends were cut back, 3 bases at V and 10 bases at J, with 13 bases in the middle. This CDR3 is built from 14 residues.

The CDR3 DNA is TGCGCCAGCAGGTCGGGAGAAAGGGCCGGGGAGCTGTTTTTT. Its translation is CASRSGERAGELFF. The J gene is TRBJ2-2, the V gene TRBV10-2, with a tentative D call TRBD2 (6 bases). This CDR3 comprises 14 residues. V shed 6 bases and J shed 6 bases, with 14 bases lying between them. Germline V lookup: CDR1 WSHSY, CDR2 SAAADI.

This clone is a singleton in its sample. The chain uses TRBV7-8 and TRBJ2-1; the match to TRBD1 covers 10 bases. The CDR3 runs 12 residues. V was pared by 8 bases and J by 9 bases, with 4 bases of the junction left unmatched. Germline assignment: CDR1 SGHVS and CDR2 FQNEAQ. The CDR3 sequence: CASRTGGREQFF. In DNA, the CDR3 is TGTGCCAGCCGGACAGGGGGTCGTGAGCAGTTCTTC. The variable domain in full, completed from reference TRBV7-8 and TRBJ2-1, reads GAGVSQSPRYKVAKRGQDVALRCDPISGHVSLFWYQQALGQGPEFLTYFQNEAQLDKSGLPSDRFFAERPEGSVSTLKIQRTQQEDSAVYLCASRTGGREQFFGPGTRLTVL.

For the CDR3, the DNA is TGTGCCAGCAGTTTAATAAGGCGTACCGGGGATCAGCCCCAGCATTTT. Protein product: CASSLIRRTGDQPQHF. V is TRBV28 and J is TRBJ1-5; no definite D call. Germline V gives CDR1 MDHEN, CDR2 SYDVKM. This CDR3 contains 16 residues. V was clipped by 2 bases and J by 5 bases, with 16 bases between them. Complete variable domain (other parts from reference TRBV28 and TRBJ1-5): DVKVTQSSRYLVKRTGEKVFLECVQDMDHENMFWYRQDPGLGLRLIYFSYDVKMKEKGDIPEGYSVSREKKERFSLILESASTNQTSMYLCASSLIRRTGDQPQHFGDGTRLSIL.

The rearrangement uses TRBV30 and TRBJ2-3, with TRBD1 matching over 7 bases. The CDR3 runs 12 residues. The germline CDR1 and CDR2 sequences are GTSNPN and SVGIG (reference sequence). V lost 7 bases, J lost 3 bases, and 4 bases stayed unmatched. DNA for the CDR3: TGTGCCTTTGGACAGGCGACAGATACGCAGTATTTT. This encodes CAFGQATDTQYF.

The chain is built from TRBV24-1 and TRBJ2-5, with D tentatively TRBD2 (6 bases). The CDR3 length is 14 residues. Germline lookup yields CDR1 KGHDR and CDR2 SFDVKD. The V gene lost 7 bases and the J gene lost 9 bases, with 20 bases spanning the gap. In DNA form, the CDR3 reads TGTGCCACCAGCGGGACTGACCTGGTGGGGCCCCAGTACTTC. It specifies CATSGTDLVGPQYF.

V is TRBV30 and J is TRBJ1-2; D possibly corresponds to TRBD1 (5 bases). CDR1 is GTSNPN and CDR2 is SVGIG in the germline V gene (reference sequence). CDR3 length: 13 amino acids. V was trimmed by 4 bases and J by 2 bases, leaving 11 bases between them. CDR3 bases: TGTGCCTGGACCAAAGACAGAAACTATGGCTACACCTTC. Encoded protein: CAWTKDRNYGYTF.

This sequence joins TRBV6-6 and TRBJ1-4; possible D gene TRBD1, 5 bases. The CDR3 loop spans 14 amino acids. CDR1 is MNHNY and CDR2 is SVGAGI in the germline V gene (reference sequence). V was clipped by 4 bases and J by 5 bases, with 11 bases between them. Written as DNA, the CDR3 is TGTGCCAGCAGTTCCGCCAGGGAAAATGAAAAACTGTTTTTT. This codes for CASSSARENEKLFF.

The gene calls are TRBV12-3 or TRBV12-4 and TRBJ1-6; D gene ambiguous. Trimming stripped 6 bases from V and 7 bases from J, with 10 bases between. The CDR3 length is 13 residues. CDR3 sequence reads: CASSPTGNSPLHF. CDR3 nucleotide sequence: TGTGCCAGCAGCCCAACCGGGAATTCACCCCTCCACTTT.